These 8 T cell receptor beta chains came from one sample sequenced in a study of T cells in Graves' hyperthyroidism and ophthalmopathy. RNA transcripts were the template for amplifying TCR beta CDR3 regions. HTBI primers were the set used in a first-round RT-PCR of the TCR CDR3. Each CDR3 protein is one row after TCRdb ran MiXCR on the multiplex PCR reads. The data contain approximately 620,000 distinct CDR3 sequences, roughly 16% of them singletons. Sequencing input: blood. These receptors were collected from a woman aged 40 to 50 with Graves' ophthalmopathy.

The rearrangement joins TRBV13 to TRBJ1-1; TRBD1 aligns across 9 bases. The CDR3 is 15 amino acids. The germline gives CDR1 PRHDT, CDR2 FYEKMQ (reference sequence). Germline trimming cut 5 bases from V and 4 bases from J; bases unmatched to any gene: 8. CDR3 nucleotides: TGTGCCAGCAGCCCGAAAGGGACAGGGAGCACTGAAGCTTTCTTT. As protein: CASSPKGTGSTEAFF.

The rearrangement links TRBV27 to TRBJ1-2; D is undetermined. CDR3 length equals 14 residues. Germline loops: CDR1 MNHEY, CDR2 SMNVEV (reference sequence). The V end was cut by 2 bases, the J end by 4 bases, with 11 bases between. The CDR3 reads CASSLRAEGYGYTF. The DNA for the CDR3 is TGTGCCAGCAGTTTAAGGGCAGAAGGCTATGGCTACACCTTC.

This clonotype was seen a handful of times. This rearrangement joins TRBV27 to TRBJ1-4, with 7 bases that match TRBD1. In germline, CDR1 is MNHEY, CDR2 SMNVEV (reference sequence). The CDR3 is 13 residues long. Trimming cost V 6 bases and J 7 bases; bases outside gene matches: 5. CDR3 DNA sequence: TGTGCCAGCAGCTCGACAGGGAGTGAAAAACTGTTTTTT. It specifies CASSSTGSEKLFF.

The J gene is TRBJ2-4, the V gene TRBV7-2, with TRBD1 matching over 9 bases. With V trimmed by 3 bases and J by 1 base, 4 bases remained unmatched. This CDR3 contains 16 residues. The germline CDR1 and CDR2 sequences are SGHTA and FQGNSA. This CDR3 is CASSLGTGSAKNIQYF. CDR3 in DNA: TGTGCCAGCAGCTTGGGGACAGGGTCGGCCAAAAACATTCAGTACTTC.

This clonotype was recorded a few times. The CDR3 reads CASSYQLAGDDNEQFF. The CDR3 DNA reads as TGTGCCAGCAGTTACCAACTAGCGGGGGACGACAATGAGCAGTTCTTC. The chain uses TRBV6-2 or TRBV6-3 and TRBJ2-1, with TRBD2 matching over 11 bases. CDR1 and CDR2 from the germline V gene are MNHEY and SVGEGT. The J segment lost 5 bases and the V segment lost 2 bases, leaving 5 bases of the junction unmatched. This CDR3 spans 16 amino acids.

In this sample, this clonotype turned up many times. The rearrangement links TRBV29-1 to TRBJ2-3; 9 bases are a match to TRBD1. Germline CDR1 SQVTM, CDR2 ANQGSEA. V shed 5 bases, J shed 5 bases, and the junction held 8 bases outside the gene matches. The CDR3 is 14 residues long. The CDR3 is CSVPDRGNEDTQYF. For the CDR3, the DNA is TGCAGCGTTCCGGACAGGGGTAACGAAGATACGCAGTATTTT.

This clonotype was detected ten times or more. The chain recombines TRBV7-8 with TRBJ1-1, with D maybe TRBD1 (6 bases). The CDR3 runs to 12 residues. V dropped 5 bases and J dropped 12 bases, with 16 bases sitting between them. Germline loops: CDR1 SGHVS, CDR2 FQNEAQ. CDR3 bases: TGTGCCAGCAGCCTTAGTTACAGGGTGACTTTCTTT. Its protein product is CASSLSYRVTFF.

This clonotype has at least ten counts. The chain has TRBV5-1 and TRBJ1-1; no clear D gene. Per germline, CDR1 SGHRS and CDR2 YFSETQ. Trimming shortened V by 6 bases and J by 4 bases, and 13 bases separated the two germline ends. This CDR3 spans 13 amino acids. CDR3 nucleotides: TGCGCCAGCAACACACTTTCTGGCACTGAAGCTTTCTTT. This codes for CASNTLSGTEAFF.